This T cell receptor beta chain is drawn from a study of TIL therapy for anti-PD-1-resistant metastatic lung cancer. This was the immunoSEQ v3 assay. Clones were read by immunoSEQ multiplex PCR, and TCRdb kept only the in-frame ones, dropping some. The data contain tens of thousands of clones, less than 85% of them singletons. Time point: pre-treatment sample, taken before nivolumab and TIL therapy. Tumor tissue came from excised metastases, mostly pleural nodules or supraclavicular lymph nodes. CDR3 length equals 16 residues. V was pared by 2 bases and J by 5 bases, with 6 bases of the junction left unmatched. The V gene's germline CDR1 is SGHVS and CDR2 FNYEAQ. This clone occurred a few times.

The origin of this receptor is a person aged 30 to 80 with non-small cell lung cancer. V gene TRBV7-6 combines with J gene TRBJ1-1; 12 bases align to TRBD1. Sample: tumor tissue, taken at baseline. The chain's CDR3 is CASSLSGQGADTEAFF. CDR3 in DNA: TGTGCCAGCAGCTTATCGGGACAGGGGGCTGATACTGAAGCTTTCTTT. Full variable domain (missing parts from reference TRBV7-6 and TRBJ1-1): GAGVSQSPRYKVTKRGQDVALRCDPISGHVSLYWYRQALGQGPEFLTYFNYEAQQDKSGLPNDRFSAERPEGSISTLTIQRTEQRDSAMYRCASSLSGQGADTEAFFGQGTRLTVV.